This T cell receptor (beta chain) was observed in a study of blood T cell repertoires in COVID-19. Study-level background: The United States, Italy and Spain were the sources of the acute and convalescent COVID-19 samples.

Original processing notes: The authors estimated nucleated cell counts from reference gene primer amplification. Sequencing used immunoSEQ multiplex PCR; TCRdb keeps in-frame clones, though not all of them. Clonal size and the V and J genes are those of that table, whereas D and trimming came from the DNA. The profile covers 350,000 to 400,000 clones, with approximately 86% appearing a single time and about 7% taken by the ten largest. The Seattle patients, enrolled during active infection, were followed longitudinally. Between the trimmed V and J ends, which lost 0 bases and 0 bases, there was a span of 10 bases. The CDR3 extends over 16 amino acids. From germline, CDR1 is SGHRS and CDR2 YFSETQ.

The material sequenced was peripheral blood. The sequence was collected from a woman aged 60-75 years with COVID-19, enrolled during active disease. J is TRBJ2-4 and V is TRBV5-1; tentative D call: TRBD2 (6 bases). CDR3 in amino acids: CASSLVWGVAKNIQYF. CDR3 DNA: TGCGCCAGCAGCTTGGTGTGGGGGGTAGCCAAAAACATTCAGTACTTC.